Detailed here is one T cell receptor beta chain. These data are taken from a study of blood T cell repertoires in COVID-19. Assay: immunoSEQ multiplex PCR; the TCRdb copy retains only in-frame clones and omits some. The sample contains a few hundred thousand clones, 85% to 90% of which appear only once. The CDR3 covers 16 residues. Germline trimming cut 4 bases from V and 2 bases from J; bases unmatched to any gene: 2. Per the germline V gene, CDR1 is SGHNT and CDR2 is YYREEE (reference sequence). The specimen was peripheral blood. The clonotype comes from a woman in her sixties with COVID-19, enrolled during active disease. The chain joins TRBV5-4 to TRBJ2-3, with 15 bases identical to TRBD2. For the CDR3, the DNA is TGTGCCAGCAGCCGGACTAGCGGGGGGGCCACAGATACGCAGTATTTT. Translating it yields CASSRTSGGATDTQYF.